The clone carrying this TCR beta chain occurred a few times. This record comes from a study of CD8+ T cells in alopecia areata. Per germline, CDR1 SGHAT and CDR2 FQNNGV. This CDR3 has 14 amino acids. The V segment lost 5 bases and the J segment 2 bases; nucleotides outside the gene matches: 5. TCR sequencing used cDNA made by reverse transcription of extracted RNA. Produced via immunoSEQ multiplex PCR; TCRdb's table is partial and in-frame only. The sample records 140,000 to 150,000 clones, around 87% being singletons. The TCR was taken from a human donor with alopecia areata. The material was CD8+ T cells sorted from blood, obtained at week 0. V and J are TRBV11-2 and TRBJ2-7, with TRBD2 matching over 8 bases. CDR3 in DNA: TGTGCCAGCAGCCCCCAAGCGGGAGCCTACGAGCAGTACTTC. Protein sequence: CASSPQAGAYEQYF.